Reported below is one T cell receptor beta chain. Its cognate antigen is unknown. This record comes from a study of glioma-infiltrating T cells. Study-wide findings and caveats: Non-neoplastic patients had below-expected tissue-blood divergence, while all gliomas exceeded expectation. Very few CDR3 sequences were shared between tissue and blood.

Using RNA template, CDR3s of TCR alpha and beta were amplified with iRepertoire arm-PCR. Tissue mRNA or PBMC total RNA, 100-400 ng, went into one-step reverse transcription and amplification. TCRdb processed the multiplex PCR reads anew with MiXCR; each CDR3 protein has one entry. The table includes around 93,000 distinct CDR3 sequences, about 40% detected once. CDR1 is LGHDT and CDR2 is YNNKEL in the germline V gene (reference sequence). Trimming pared 8 bases from V and 6 bases from J, leaving 10 bases between. CDR3 size: 11 residues. The source material was glioma tissue, nonneoplastic brain tissue, or PBMCs (not recorded which). This chain uses TRBV3-1 with TRBJ1-2; possibly TRBD1 for D (5 bases). The origin of this receptor is a human donor with low-grade glioma or glioblastoma, undergoing nonglioma brain surgery, or in good health (not recorded which). CDR3 loop: CASRGSNGYTF. The CDR3 nucleotides are TGTGCCAGCCGGGGGTCCAATGGCTACACCTTC.